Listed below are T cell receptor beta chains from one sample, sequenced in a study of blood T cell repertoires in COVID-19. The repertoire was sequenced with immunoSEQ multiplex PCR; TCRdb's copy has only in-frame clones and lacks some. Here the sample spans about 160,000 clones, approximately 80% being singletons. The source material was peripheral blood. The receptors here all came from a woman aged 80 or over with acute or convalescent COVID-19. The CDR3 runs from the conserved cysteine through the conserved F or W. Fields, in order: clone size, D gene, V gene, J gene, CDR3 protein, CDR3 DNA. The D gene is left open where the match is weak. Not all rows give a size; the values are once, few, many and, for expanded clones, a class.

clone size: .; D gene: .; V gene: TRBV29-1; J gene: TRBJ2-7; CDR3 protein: CSVEFEDITYEQYF; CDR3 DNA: TGCAGCGTTGAGTTTGAGGACATTACCTACGAGCAGTACTTC
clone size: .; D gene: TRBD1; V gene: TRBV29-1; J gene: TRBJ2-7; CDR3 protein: CSVEEGQGAIDEQYF; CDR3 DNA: TGCAGCGTTGAGGAGGGACAGGGGGCAATAGACGAGCAGTACTTC
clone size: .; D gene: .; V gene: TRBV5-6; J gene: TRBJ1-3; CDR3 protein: CASSIRTPSSGNTIYF; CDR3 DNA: TGTGCCAGCAGCATCAGGACACCCAGCTCTGGAAACACCATATATTTT
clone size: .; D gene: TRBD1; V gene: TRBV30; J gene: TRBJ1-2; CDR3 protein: CAWRADRDGYTF; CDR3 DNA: TGTGCCTGGAGGGCAGACAGGGATGGCTACACCTTC
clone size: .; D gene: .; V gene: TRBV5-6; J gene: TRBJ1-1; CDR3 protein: CASSPGHLNTEAFF; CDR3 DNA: TGTGCCAGCAGCCCGGGACATTTGAACACTGAAGCTTTCTTT
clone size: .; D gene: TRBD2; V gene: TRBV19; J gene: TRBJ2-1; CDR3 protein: CASSELAGGNNEQFF; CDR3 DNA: TGTGCCAGTAGCGAACTAGCGGGAGGTAACAATGAGCAGTTCTTC
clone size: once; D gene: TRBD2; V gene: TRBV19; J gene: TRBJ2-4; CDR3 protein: CASSIGPLAGRAAKNIQYF; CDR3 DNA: TGTGCCAGTAGTATAGGTCCCCTAGCGGGAAGGGCAGCCAAAAACATTCAGTACTTC
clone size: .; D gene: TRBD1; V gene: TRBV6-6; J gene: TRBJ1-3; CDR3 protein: CASSPGDRHSGNTIYF; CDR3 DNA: TGTGCCAGCAGTCCGGGGGACAGGCACTCTGGAAACACCATATATTTT
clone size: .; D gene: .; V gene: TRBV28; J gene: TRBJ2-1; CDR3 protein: CASGGRLNNEQFF; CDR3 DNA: TGTGCCAGCGGCGGTCGGCTTAACAATGAGCAGTTCTTC
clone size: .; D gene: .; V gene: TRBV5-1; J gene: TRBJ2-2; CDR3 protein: CASGAINTGELFF; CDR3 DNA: TGCGCCAGCGGGGCAATAAACACCGGGGAGCTGTTTTTT
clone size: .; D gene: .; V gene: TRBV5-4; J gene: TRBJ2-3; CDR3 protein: CASTAGVSPDTQYF; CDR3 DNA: TGTGCCAGCACCGCAGGGGTCTCGCCAGATACGCAGTATTTT
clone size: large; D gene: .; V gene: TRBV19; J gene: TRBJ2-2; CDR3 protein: CASSVPGVSTGELFF; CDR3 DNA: TGTGCCAGTTCAGTACCAGGGGTGAGCACCGGGGAGCTGTTTTTT
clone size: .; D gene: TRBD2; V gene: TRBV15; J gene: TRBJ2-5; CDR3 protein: CATSSYRTSGGDPETQYF; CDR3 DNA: TGTGCCACCAGCAGTTACCGGACTAGCGGAGGGGACCCGGAGACCCAGTACTTC
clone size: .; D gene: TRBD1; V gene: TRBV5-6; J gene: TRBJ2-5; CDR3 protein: CASSSLGQGQETQYF; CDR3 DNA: TGTGCCAGCAGCTCGCTGGGACAGGGGCAAGAGACCCAGTACTTC
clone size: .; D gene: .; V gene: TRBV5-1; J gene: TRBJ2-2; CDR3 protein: CASSLLVNTGELFF; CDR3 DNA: TGCGCCAGCAGCTTACTAGTTAACACCGGGGAGCTGTTTTTT
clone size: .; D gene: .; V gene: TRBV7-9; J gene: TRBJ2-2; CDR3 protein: CASSLDGRGQRNTGELFF; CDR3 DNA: TGTGCCAGCAGCTTAGACGGGCGGGGTCAGAGGAACACCGGGGAGCTGTTTTTT
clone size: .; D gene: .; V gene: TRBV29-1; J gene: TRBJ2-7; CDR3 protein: CSVRSSYEQYF; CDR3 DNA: TGCAGCGTGAGAAGCTCCTACGAGCAGTACTTC
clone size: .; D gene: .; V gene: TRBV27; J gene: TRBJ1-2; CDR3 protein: CASSLSGTRRYGYTF; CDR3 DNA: TGTGCCAGCAGTTTGTCAGGGACTCGACGATACGGCTACACCTTC
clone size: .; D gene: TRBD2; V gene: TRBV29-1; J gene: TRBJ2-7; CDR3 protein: CSVVFPERGSYEQYF; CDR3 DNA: TGCAGCGTTGTATTCCCCGAGCGGGGGAGCTACGAGCAGTACTTC
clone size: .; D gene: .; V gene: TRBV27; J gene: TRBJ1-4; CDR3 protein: CASSLSGGPNEKLFF; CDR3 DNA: TGTGCCAGCAGTTTATCCGGGGGGCCTAATGAAAAACTGTTTTTT
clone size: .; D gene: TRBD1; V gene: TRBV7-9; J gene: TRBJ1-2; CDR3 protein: CASSLAKQGARGYTF; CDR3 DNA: TGTGCCAGCAGCTTAGCGAAACAGGGGGCTAGGGGCTACACCTTC
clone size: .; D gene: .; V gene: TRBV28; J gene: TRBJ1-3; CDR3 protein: CASDTRLAGNTIYF; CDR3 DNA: TGTGCCAGCGACACGCGATTGGCTGGAAACACCATATATTTT
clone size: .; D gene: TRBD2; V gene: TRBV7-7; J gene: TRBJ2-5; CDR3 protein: CASSPTSGQETQYF; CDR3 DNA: TGTGCCAGCAGCCCGACTAGCGGCCAAGAGACCCAGTACTTC
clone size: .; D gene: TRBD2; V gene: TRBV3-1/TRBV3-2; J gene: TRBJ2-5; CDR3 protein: CASSQDMGLARETQYF; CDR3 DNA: TGTGCCAGCAGCCAAGATATGGGACTAGCACGGGAGACCCAGTACTTC
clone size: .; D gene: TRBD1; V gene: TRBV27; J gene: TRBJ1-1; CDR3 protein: CASSFRDRGFTEAFF; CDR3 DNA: TGTGCCAGCAGTTTCCGGGACAGGGGGTTCACTGAAGCTTTCTTT
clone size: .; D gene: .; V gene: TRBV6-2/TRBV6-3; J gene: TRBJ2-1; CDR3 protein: CASSARVGGDEQFF; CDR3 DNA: TGTGCCAGCAGTGCCCGTGTCGGAGGGGATGAGCAGTTCTTC
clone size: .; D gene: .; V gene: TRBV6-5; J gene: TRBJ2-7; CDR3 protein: CASSYGAAAYEQYF; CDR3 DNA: TGTGCCAGCAGTTATGGGGCTGCCGCTTACGAGCAGTACTTC
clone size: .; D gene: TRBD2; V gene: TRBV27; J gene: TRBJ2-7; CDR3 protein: CASVSSAGGIYEQYF; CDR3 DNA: TGTGCCAGCGTATCCTCGGCGGGAGGGATCTACGAGCAGTACTTC
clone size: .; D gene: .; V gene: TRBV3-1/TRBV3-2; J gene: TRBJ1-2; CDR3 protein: CASSPRSVNYGYTF; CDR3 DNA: TGTGCCAGCAGCCCGAGGTCAGTTAACTATGGCTACACCTTC
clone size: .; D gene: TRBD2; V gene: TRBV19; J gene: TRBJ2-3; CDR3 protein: CASSIGLAGDRDTQYF; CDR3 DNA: TGTGCCAGTAGTATTGGACTAGCGGGGGACCGAGATACGCAGTATTTT
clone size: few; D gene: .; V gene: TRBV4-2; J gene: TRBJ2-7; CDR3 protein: CASSQPSGRYYEQYF; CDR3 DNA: TGTGCCAGCAGCCAACCGTCGGGGAGATACTACGAGCAGTACTTC
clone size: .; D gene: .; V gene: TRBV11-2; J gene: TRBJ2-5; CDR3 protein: CASSSGQLQETQYF; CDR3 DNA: TGTGCCAGCAGTTCCGGACAGCTTCAAGAGACCCAGTACTTC
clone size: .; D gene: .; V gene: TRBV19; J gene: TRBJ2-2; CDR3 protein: CASSINRNTGELFF; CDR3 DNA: TGTGCCAGTAGTATCAACAGGAACACCGGGGAGCTGTTTTTT
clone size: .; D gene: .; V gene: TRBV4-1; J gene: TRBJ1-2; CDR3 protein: CASSHGLNYGYTF; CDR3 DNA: TGCGCCAGCAGCCATGGGCTGAACTATGGCTACACCTTC
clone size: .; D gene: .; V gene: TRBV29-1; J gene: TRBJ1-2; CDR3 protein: CSVEKGDGYTF; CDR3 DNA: TGCAGCGTTGAGAAGGGGGACGGCTACACCTTC
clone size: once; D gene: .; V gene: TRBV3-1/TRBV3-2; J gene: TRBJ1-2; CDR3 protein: CASSQGTPRSTYGYTF; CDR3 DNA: TGTGCCAGCAGCCAAGGGACACCCCGGAGTACCTATGGCTACACCTTC
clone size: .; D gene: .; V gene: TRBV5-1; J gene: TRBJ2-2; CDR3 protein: CASSNSGELFF; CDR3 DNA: TGCGCCAGCAGTAATTCCGGGGAGCTGTTTTTT
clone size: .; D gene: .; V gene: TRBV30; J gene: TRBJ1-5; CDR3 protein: CAWSVQGLGNQPQHF; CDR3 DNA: TGTGCCTGGAGTGTCCAGGGCCTAGGCAATCAGCCCCAGCATTTT
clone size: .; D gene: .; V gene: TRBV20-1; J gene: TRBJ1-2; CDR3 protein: CSARQSIGYTF; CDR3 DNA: TGCAGTGCTAGACAGTCAATAGGCTACACCTTC
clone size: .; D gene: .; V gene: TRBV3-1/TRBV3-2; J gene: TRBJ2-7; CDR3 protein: CASSQDFGGVQYEQYF; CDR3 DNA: TGTGCCAGCAGCCAAGACTTCGGGGGAGTCCAGTACGAGCAGTACTTC
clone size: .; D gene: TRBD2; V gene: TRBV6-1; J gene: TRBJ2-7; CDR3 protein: CASSESASGRGYEQYF; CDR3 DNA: TGTGCCAGCAGTGAAAGTGCGAGCGGGAGGGGGTACGAGCAGTACTTC
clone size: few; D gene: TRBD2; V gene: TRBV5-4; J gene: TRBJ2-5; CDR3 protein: CASSSLAGVPKTQYF; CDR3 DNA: TGTGCCAGCAGCTCCCTAGCGGGAGTCCCAAAGACCCAGTACTTC
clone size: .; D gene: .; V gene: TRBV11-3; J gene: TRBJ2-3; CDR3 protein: CASSNRSVGTDTQYF; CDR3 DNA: TGTGCCAGCAGCAACAGATCGGTGGGCACAGATACGCAGTATTTT
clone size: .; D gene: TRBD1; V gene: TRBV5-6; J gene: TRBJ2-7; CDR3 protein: CASSFVPGTAYEQYF; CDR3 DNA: TGTGCCAGCAGCTTTGTCCCCGGGACAGCCTACGAGCAGTACTTC
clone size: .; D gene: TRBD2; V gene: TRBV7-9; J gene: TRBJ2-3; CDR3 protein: CASSPRGTSGTDTQYF; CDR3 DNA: TGTGCCAGCAGCCCACGTGGGACTAGCGGCACAGATACGCAGTATTTT
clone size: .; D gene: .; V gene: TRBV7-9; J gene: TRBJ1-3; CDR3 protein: CASSPPRAGNTIYF; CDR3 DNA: TGTGCCAGCAGCCCCCCGCGGGCTGGAAACACCATATATTTT
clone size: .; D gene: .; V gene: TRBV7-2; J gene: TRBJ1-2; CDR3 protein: CASSSPLSRDGYTF; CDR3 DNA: TGTGCCAGCAGCTCACCATTGAGTCGGGATGGCTACACCTTC
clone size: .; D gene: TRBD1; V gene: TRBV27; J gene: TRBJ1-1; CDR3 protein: CASSRQGWVTEAFF; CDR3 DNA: TGTGCCAGCAGTCGACAGGGTTGGGTCACTGAAGCTTTCTTT